The 10 T cell receptor beta chains presented below share a single source sample, sequenced in a study of T-cell reconstitution after alpha-beta-depleted transplantation in children. The library targeted TCRbeta and was prepared with unique molecular identifiers. MiXCR, applied by TCRdb to the PCR reads, yields one record per CDR3 protein. The sample lists roughly 500,000 distinct CDR3 sequences; approximately 29% were seen once. This specimen was PBMCs from the stem cell graft donor, taken from the stem cell graft. The receptor set was obtained from a human donor who donated a stem cell graft to a child with aplastic anemia.

This clonotype was seen more than once but under ten times. The chain joins TRBV7-7 to TRBJ2-5; 8 positions match TRBD2. The germline V gene has CDR1 SSHAT and CDR2 FNYEAQ (reference sequence). CDR3 length: 15 amino acids. The V segment lost 5 bases and the J segment 5 bases; nucleotides outside the gene matches: 10. The CDR3 region is CASSPSSGNTETQYF. As DNA, the CDR3 is TGTGCCAGCAGCCCAAGTAGCGGGAATACCGAGACCCAGTACTTC.

This clonotype was counted a few times. V is TRBV20-1 and J is TRBJ2-1; 7 nucleotides line up with TRBD2. The germline CDR1 and CDR2 sequences are DFQATT and SNEGSKA (reference sequence). V lost 2 bases to trimming and J lost 2 bases; unmatched junction nucleotides: 3. This CDR3 has 14 amino acids. CDR3 in amino acids: CSARWRETYNEQFF. CDR3 nucleotides: TGCAGTGCTAGATGGCGGGAGACCTACAATGAGCAGTTCTTC.

The chain uses TRBV29-1 and TRBJ2-7; 9 nucleotides agree with TRBD2. Germline-derived CDR1 and CDR2 are SQVTM and ANQGSEA. The CDR3 totals 14 residues. Trimming cost V 7 bases and J 0 bases; bases outside gene matches: 7. The CDR3 spells CSAYSSGTSYEQYF. For the CDR3, the DNA is TGCAGCGCCTATTCTAGCGGGACCTCCTACGAGCAGTACTTC.

This clonotype has more than one count but fewer than ten. V is TRBV25-1 and J is TRBJ2-5, with D hard to call. Trimming left V 1 base short and J 7 bases short, with 10 bases between. The germline V gene has CDR1 MGHDK and CDR2 SYGVNS. This CDR3 comprises 13 residues. The CDR3 DNA sequence: TGTGCCAGCAGTGAATTTGAGGATAGGACCCAGTACTTC. Translation gives CASSEFEDRTQYF.

The chain combines TRBV20-1 with TRBJ2-1; weak D call: TRBD2 (6 bases). Trimming took off 6 bases at V and 5 bases at J, with 20 bases between the two ends. This CDR3 comprises 15 residues. Germline CDR1 and CDR2: DFQATT and SNEGSKA (reference sequence). The CDR3 spells CSAAPGGSGNNEQFF. CDR3 nucleotide sequence: TGCAGTGCCGCTCCCGGCGGTAGCGGCAACAATGAGCAGTTCTTC.

DNA for the CDR3: TGCAGTGCTAGCGCGCGGCTAGCGGGAGGCTACGAGCAGTACTTC. It codes for CSASARLAGGYEQYF. The chain carries TRBV20-1 and TRBJ2-7; 11 nucleotides match TRBD2. The CDR3 has 15 residues. Germline lookup yields CDR1 DFQATT and CDR2 SNEGSKA (reference sequence). The junction had 7 bases not matched to a gene; V was cut back by 3 bases and J by 3 bases.

The chain uses TRBV7-9 and TRBJ2-3; D might be TRBD1 (6 bases). Trimming cost V 5 bases and J 5 bases, with 20 bases left between them. The V gene's germline CDR1 is SEHNR and CDR2 FQNEAQ (reference sequence). This CDR3 region has 16 residues. CDR3 sequence reads: CASSPRGSEVGDTQYF. DNA for the CDR3: TGTGCCAGCAGCCCCAGGGGATCGGAGGTGGGAGATACGCAGTATTTT.

In this sample, this clonotype turned up a few times. The genes are TRBV9 and TRBJ2-7; TRBD1 or TRBD2 may be the D gene (5 bases each). This CDR3 has 13 residues. The V gene lost 0 bases and the J gene lost 6 bases, with 10 bases spanning the gap. CDR1 and CDR2 from the germline V gene are SGDLS and YYNGEE. The CDR3 loop is CASSVGGTGEQYF. In DNA, the CDR3 is TGTGCCAGCAGCGTAGGAGGGACGGGCGAGCAGTACTTC.

This clonotype has only a few counts. V gene TRBV7-9 combines with J gene TRBJ2-3; TRBD2 aligns across 12 bases. Trimming took 5 bases from V and 9 from J; bases not matched to a gene: 6. Looked up from germline, CDR1 is SEHNR and CDR2 is FQNEAQ (reference sequence). The CDR3 is 14 amino acids. CDR3 DNA sequence: TGTGCCAGCAGCCCGACTAGCGGGAGCGGAACGCAGTATTTT. Translated, it gives CASSPTSGSGTQYF.

The genes are TRBV9 and TRBJ2-5; 14 bases line up with TRBD2. CDR1 SGDLS and CDR2 YYNGEE come from the germline V gene. The CDR3 contains 17 residues. J lost 2 bases, V lost 3 bases, and 6 bases had no gene match. The CDR3, as DNA: TGTGCCAGCAGCGCCGGGACTAGCGGGAGTTGGCAAGAGACCCAGTACTTC. Protein sequence: CASSAGTSGSWQETQYF. Full variable domain (missing parts from reference TRBV9 and TRBJ2-5): DSGVTQTPKHLITATGQRVTLRCSPRSGDLSVYWYQQSLDQGLQFLIQYYNGEERAKGNILERFSAQQFPDLHSELNLSSLELGDSALYFCASSAGTSGSWQETQYFGPGTRLLVL.